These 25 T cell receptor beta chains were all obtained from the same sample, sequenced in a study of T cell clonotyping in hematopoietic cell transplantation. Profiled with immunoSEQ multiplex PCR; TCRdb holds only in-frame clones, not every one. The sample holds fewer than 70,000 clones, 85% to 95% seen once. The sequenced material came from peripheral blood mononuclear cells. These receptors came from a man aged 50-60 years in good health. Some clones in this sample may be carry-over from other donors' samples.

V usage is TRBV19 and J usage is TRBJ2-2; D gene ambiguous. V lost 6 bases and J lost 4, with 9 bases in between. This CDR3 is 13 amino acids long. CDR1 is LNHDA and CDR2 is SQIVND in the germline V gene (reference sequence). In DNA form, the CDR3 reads TGTGCCAGTAGGGGTTGGGGCACCGGGGAGCTGTTTTTT. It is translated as CASRGWGTGELFF.

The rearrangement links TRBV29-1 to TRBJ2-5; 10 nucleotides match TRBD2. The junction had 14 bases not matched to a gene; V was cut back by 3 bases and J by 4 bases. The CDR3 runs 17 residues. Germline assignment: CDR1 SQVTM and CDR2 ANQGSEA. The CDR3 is CSVEYHTSGTPLETQYF. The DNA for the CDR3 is TGCAGCGTTGAGTATCACACTAGCGGGACCCCGCTAGAGACCCAGTACTTC.

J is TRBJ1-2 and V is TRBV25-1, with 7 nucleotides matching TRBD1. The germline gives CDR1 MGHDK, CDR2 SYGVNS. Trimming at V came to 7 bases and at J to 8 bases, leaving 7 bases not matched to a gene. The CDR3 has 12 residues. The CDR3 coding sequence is TGTGCCAGCACCACAGGGGCGGGCGGCTACACCTTC. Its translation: CASTTGAGGYTF.

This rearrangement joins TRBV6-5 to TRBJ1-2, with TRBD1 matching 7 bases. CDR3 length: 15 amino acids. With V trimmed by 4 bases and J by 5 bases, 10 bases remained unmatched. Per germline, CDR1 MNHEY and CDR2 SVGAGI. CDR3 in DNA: TGTGCCAGCAGTTCCGGGACAGCATCTTTTTATGGCTACACCTTC. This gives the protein CASSSGTASFYGYTF.

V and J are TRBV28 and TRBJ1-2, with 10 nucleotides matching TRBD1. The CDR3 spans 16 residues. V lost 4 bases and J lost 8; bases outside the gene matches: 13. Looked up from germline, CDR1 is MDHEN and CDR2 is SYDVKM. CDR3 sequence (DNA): TGTGCCAGCAGTTCCCCCGGGACAGGGGCTATTCACGGCTACACCTTC. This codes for CASSSPGTGAIHGYTF.

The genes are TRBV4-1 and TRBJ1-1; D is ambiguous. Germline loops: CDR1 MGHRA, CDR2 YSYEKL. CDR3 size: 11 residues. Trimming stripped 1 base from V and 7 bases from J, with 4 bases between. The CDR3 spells CASSQASEAFF. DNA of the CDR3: TGCGCCAGCAGCCAAGCTAGTGAAGCTTTCTTT.

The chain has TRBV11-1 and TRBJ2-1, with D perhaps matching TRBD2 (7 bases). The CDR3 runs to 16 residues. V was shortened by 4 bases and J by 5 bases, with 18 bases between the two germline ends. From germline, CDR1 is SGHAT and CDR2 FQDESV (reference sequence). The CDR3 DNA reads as TGTGCCAGCAGCTCTCCTGTCGGGGGGCAACACAATGAGCAGTTCTTC. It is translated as CASSSPVGGQHNEQFF.

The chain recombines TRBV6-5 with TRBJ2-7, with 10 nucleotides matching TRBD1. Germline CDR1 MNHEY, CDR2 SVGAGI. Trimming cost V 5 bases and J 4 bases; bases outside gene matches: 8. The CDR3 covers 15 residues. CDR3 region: CASSPGQGIGYEQYF. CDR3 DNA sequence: TGTGCCAGCAGTCCGGGACAGGGGATTGGGTACGAGCAGTACTTC.

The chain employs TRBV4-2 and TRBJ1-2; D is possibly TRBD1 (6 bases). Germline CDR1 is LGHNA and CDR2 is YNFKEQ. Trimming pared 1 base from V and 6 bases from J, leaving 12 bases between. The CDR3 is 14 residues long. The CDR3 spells CASSQGGGWDGYTF. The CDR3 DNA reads TGTGCCAGCAGCCAAGGAGGGGGATGGGATGGCTACACCTTC.

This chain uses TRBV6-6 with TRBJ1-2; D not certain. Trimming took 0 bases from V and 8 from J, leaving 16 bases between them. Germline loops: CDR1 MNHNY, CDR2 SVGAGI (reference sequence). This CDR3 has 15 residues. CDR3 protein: CASSYSTASFLGYTF. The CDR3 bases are TGTGCCAGCAGTTACTCGACCGCTTCATTCCTAGGCTACACCTTC.

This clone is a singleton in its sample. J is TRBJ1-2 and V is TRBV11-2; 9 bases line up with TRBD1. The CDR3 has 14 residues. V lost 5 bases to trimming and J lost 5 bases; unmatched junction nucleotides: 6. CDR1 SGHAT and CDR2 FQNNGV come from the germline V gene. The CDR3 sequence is CASSIPGQGYGYTF. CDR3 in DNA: TGTGCCAGCAGCATCCCGGGACAGGGATATGGCTACACCTTC.

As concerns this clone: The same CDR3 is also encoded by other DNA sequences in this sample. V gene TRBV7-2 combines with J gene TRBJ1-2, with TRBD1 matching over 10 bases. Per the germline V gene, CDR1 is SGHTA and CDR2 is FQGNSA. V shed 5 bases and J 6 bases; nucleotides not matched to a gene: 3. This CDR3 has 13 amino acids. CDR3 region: CASSRGQGNGYTF. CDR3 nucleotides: TGTGCCAGCAGCCGGGGACAGGGGAATGGCTACACCTTC.

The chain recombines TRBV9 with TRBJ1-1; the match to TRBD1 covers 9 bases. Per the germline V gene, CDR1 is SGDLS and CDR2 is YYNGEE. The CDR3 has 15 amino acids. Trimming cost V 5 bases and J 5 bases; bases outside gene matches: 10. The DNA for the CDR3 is TGTGCCAGCAGGGAGGGACAGGGTTCGGGGACTGAAGCTTTCTTT. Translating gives CASREGQGSGTEAFF.

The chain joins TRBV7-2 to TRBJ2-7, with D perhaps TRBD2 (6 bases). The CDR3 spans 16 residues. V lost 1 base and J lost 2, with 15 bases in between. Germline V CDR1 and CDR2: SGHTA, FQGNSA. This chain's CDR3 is CASSLDSAGIPYEQYF. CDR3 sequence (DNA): TGTGCCAGCAGCTTAGATTCGGCGGGGATTCCCTACGAGCAGTACTTC.

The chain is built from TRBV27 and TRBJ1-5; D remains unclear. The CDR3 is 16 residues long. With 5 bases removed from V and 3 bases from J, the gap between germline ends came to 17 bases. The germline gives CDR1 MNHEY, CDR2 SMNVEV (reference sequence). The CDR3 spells CASSPRVARSNQPQHF. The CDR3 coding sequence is TGTGCCAGCAGTCCACGGGTCGCCAGATCCAATCAGCCCCAGCATTTT.

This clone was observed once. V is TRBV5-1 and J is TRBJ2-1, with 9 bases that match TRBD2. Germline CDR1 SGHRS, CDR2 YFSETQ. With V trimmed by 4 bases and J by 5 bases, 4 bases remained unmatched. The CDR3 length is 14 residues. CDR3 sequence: CASSLGLAHNEQFF. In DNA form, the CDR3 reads TGCGCCAGCAGCCTGGGACTAGCCCACAATGAGCAGTTCTTC.

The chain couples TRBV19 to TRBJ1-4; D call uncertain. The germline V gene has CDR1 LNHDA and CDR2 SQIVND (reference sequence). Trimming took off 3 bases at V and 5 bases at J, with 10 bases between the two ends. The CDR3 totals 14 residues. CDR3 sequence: CASSMRRQNEKLFF. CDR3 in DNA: TGTGCCAGTAGTATGAGGCGGCAGAATGAAAAACTGTTTTTT.

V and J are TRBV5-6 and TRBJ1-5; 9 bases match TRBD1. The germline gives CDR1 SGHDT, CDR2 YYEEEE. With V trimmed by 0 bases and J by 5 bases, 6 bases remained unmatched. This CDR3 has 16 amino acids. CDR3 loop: CASSLAWDREDQPQHF. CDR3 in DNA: TGTGCCAGCAGCTTGGCCTGGGACAGGGAAGATCAGCCCCAGCATTTT.

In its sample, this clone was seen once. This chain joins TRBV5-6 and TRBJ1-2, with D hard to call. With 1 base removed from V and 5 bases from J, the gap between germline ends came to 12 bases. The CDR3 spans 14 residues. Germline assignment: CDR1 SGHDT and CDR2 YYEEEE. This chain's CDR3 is CASSLSAGLYGYTF. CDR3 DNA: TGTGCCAGCAGCTTGTCCGCCGGCCTTTATGGCTACACCTTC.

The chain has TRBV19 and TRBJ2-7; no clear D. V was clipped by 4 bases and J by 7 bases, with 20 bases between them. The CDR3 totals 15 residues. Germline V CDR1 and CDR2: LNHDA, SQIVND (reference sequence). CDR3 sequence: CASSRQRTLPEEQYF. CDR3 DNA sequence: TGTGCCAGTAGTAGACAACGAACCCTCCCCGAGGAGCAGTACTTC.

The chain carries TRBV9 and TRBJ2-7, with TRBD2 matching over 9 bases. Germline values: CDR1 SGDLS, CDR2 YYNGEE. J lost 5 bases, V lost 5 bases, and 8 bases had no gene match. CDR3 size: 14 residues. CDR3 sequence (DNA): TGTGCCAGCAGTACTGGGCGGGGGGGAGACGAGCAGTACTTC. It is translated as CASSTGRGGDEQYF.

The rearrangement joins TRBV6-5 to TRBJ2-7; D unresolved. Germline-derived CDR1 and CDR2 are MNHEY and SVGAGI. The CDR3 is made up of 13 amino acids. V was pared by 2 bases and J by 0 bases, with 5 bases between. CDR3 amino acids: CASSYRSSYEQYF. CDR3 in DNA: TGTGCCAGCAGTTACCGGAGCTCCTACGAGCAGTACTTC.

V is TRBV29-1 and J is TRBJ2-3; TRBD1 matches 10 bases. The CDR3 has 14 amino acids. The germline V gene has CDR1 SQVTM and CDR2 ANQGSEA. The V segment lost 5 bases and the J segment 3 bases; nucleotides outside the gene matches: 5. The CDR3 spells CSVMTGGATDTQYF. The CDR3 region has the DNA TGCAGCGTTATGACAGGGGGCGCGACAGATACGCAGTATTTT.

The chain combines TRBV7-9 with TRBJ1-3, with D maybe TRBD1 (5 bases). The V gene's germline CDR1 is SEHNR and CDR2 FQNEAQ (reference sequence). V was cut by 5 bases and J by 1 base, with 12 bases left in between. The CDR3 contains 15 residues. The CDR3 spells CASSPGGVSGNTIYF. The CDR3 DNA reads TGTGCCAGCAGCCCCGGGGGGGTTTCTGGAAACACCATATATTTT.

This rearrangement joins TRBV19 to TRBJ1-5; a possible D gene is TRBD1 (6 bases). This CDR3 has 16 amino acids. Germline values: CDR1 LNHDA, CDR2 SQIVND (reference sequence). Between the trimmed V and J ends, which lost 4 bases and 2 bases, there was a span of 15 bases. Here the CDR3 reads CASSNGQFVGNQPQHF. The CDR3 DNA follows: TGTGCCAGTAGTAATGGACAGTTTGTGGGCAATCAGCCCCAGCATTTT.